This T cell receptor (beta chain) came from a study of blood T cell repertoires in COVID-19. Germline CDR1 is MNHEY and CDR2 is SVGEGT. Trimming at V came to 0 bases and at J to 3 bases, leaving 1 base not matched to a gene. The CDR3 totals 15 residues. Profiled with immunoSEQ multiplex PCR; TCRdb holds only in-frame clones, not every one. The sample comprises around 67,000 clones, 90% to 95% of which are singletons, and roughly 8% rests with the top ten. The sample holds a few counts of this clone. The chain has TRBV6-2 or TRBV6-3 and TRBJ2-7; TRBD1 aligns across 11 bases. The clonotype comes from a human donor in a cohort sampled during active COVID-19. The source material was peripheral blood. DNA of the CDR3: TGTGCCAGCAGTTACTCCGGGACAGGGGGCTACGAGCAGTACTTC. It codes for CASSYSGTGGYEQYF.